This T cell receptor (beta chain) emerged from a study of blood T cell repertoires in COVID-19. Study at large: Sites in the United States, Italy and Spain provided acute and convalescent COVID-19 samples. From T cells, B-cell-depleted T cells, or PBMCs came the material, which was cDNA or gDNA.

The CDR3 length is 13 residues. The germline V gene has CDR1 MNHNY and CDR2 SVGAGI (reference sequence). The trim removed 8 bases at V and 5 bases at J, leaving 8 bases unmatched. Produced via immunoSEQ multiplex PCR; TCRdb's table is partial and in-frame only. Of approximately 150,000 clones listed, roughly 80% were seen once; the top ten hold 9.5% to 13%. The chain links TRBV6-6 to TRBJ2-7; TRBD1 agrees at 8 bases. Sequencing used peripheral blood. The clonotype originates from a man between 65 and 79 years old with active or convalescent COVID-19. The CDR3 DNA reads as TGTGCCAGCGCGACAGGGGAGGTCGACGAGCAGTACTTC. As protein: CASATGEVDEQYF.